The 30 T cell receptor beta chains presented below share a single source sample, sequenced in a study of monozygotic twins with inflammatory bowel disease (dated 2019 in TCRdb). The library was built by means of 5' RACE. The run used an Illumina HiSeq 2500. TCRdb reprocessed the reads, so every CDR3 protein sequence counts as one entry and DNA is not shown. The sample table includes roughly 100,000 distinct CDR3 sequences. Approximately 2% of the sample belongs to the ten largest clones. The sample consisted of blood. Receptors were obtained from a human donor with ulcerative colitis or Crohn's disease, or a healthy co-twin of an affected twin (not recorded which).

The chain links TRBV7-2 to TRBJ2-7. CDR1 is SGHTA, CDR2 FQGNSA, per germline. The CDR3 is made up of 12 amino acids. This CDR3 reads CASSLGRYEQYF.

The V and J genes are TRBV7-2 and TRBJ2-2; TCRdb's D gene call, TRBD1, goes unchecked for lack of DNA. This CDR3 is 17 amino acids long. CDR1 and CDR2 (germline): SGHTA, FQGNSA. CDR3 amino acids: CASTLRRTGLMAGELFF.

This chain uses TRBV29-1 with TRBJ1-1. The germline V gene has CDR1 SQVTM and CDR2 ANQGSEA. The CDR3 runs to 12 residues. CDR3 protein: CSVAKDVVEAFF.

CDR3 residues: CASSIRPSNQPQHF. This chain connects TRBV7-2 to TRBJ1-5. The CDR3 contains 14 residues. Per germline, CDR1 SGHTA and CDR2 FQGNSA.

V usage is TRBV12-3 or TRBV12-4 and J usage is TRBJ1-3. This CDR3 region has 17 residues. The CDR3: CASSPTGGGRAGNTIYF.

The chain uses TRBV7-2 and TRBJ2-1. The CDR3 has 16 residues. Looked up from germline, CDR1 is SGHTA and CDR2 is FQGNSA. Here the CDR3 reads CASSLETQGSYNEQFF.

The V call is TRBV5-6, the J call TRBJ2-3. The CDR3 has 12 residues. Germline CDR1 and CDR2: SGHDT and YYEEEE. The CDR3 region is CASSLFADTQYF.

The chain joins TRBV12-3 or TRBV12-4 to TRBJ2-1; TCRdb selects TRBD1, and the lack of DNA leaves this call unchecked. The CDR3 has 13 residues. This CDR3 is CASSLNRDTEQFF.

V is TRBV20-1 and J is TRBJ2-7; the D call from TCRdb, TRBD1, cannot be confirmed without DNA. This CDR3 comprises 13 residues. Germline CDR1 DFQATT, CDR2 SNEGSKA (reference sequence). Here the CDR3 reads CSARVQGAGEQYF.

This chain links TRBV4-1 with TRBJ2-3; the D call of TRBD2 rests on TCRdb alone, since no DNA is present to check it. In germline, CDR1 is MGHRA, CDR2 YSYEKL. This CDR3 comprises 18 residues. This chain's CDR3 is CASSQDRWRGDGTDTQYF.

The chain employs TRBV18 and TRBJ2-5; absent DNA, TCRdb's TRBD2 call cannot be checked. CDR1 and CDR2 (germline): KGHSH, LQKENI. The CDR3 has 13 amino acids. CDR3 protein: CASSKTSEATQYF.

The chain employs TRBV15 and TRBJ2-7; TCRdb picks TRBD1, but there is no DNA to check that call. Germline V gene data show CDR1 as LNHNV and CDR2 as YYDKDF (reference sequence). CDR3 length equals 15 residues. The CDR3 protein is CATSRHQTGSYEQYF. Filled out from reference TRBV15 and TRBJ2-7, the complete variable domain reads DAMVIQNPRYQVTQFGKPVTLSCSQTLNHNVMYWYQQKSSQAPKLLFHYYDKDFNNEADTPDNFQSRRPNTSFCFLDIRSPGLGDTAMYLCATSRHQTGSYEQYFGPGTRLTVT.

The CDR3 spells CASSSDSYNEQFF. This chain links TRBV5-6 with TRBJ2-1. The CDR3 has 13 amino acids. Germline V gene lookup returns CDR1 SGHDT and CDR2 YYEEEE.

This CDR3 is CASSRGHGLFYEQYF. This rearrangement joins TRBV19 to TRBJ2-7; TCRdb proposes TRBD1, but this gene call is untestable without DNA. The CDR3 covers 15 residues. CDR1 and CDR2 (germline): LNHDA, SQIVND (reference sequence).

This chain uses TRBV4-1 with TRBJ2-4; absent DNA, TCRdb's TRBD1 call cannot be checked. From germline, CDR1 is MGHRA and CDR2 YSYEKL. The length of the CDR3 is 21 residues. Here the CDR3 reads CASSRLTGARNLTLAKNIQYF.

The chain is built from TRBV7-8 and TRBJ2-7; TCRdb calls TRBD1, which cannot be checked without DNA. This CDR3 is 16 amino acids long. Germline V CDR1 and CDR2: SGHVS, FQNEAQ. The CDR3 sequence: CASSYEGGAGGYEQYF.

The CDR3 reads CASSPPGQGGHEQYF. This chain joins TRBV7-9 and TRBJ2-7; lacking DNA, the TRBD1 call made by TCRdb goes unchecked. Germline values: CDR1 SEHNR, CDR2 FQNEAQ (reference sequence). The CDR3 spans 15 residues.

CDR3 protein: CASSIDLESTDTQYF. The chain links TRBV19 to TRBJ2-3. The CDR3 is 15 residues long. Per the germline V gene, CDR1 is LNHDA and CDR2 is SQIVND (reference sequence).

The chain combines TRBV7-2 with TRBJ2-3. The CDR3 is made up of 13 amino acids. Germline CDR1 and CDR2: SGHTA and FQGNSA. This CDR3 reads CASSLARTDTQYF.

This CDR3 is CASSLDHGSLNSPLHF. This chain links TRBV7-2 with TRBJ1-6. Germline assignment: CDR1 SGHTA and CDR2 FQGNSA. The CDR3 covers 16 residues.

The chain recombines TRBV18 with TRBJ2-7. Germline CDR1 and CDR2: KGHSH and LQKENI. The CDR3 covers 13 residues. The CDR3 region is CASSPRQSYEQYF.

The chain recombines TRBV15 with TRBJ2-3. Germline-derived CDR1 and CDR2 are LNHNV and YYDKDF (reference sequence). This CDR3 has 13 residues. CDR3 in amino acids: CATSRERLDTQYF.

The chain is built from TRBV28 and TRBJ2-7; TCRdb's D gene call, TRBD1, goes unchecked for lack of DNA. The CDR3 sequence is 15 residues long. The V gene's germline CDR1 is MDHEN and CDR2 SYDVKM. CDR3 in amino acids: CASRPGQGAAYEQYF.

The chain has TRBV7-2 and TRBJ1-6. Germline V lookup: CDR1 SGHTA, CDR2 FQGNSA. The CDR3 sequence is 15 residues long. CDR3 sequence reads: CASSSNPGGGSPLHF.

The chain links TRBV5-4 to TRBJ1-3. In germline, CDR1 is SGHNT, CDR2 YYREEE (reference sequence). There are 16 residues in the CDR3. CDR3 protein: CANAGTDRPKGNTIYF.

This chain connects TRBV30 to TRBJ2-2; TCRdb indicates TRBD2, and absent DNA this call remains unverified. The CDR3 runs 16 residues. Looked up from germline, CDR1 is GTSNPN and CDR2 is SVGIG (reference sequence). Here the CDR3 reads CAWSRGLAGSGGELFF.

This CDR3 reads CASSAITFNSPLHF. The rearrangement links TRBV9 to TRBJ1-6. CDR1 SGDLS and CDR2 YYNGEE come from the germline V gene. This CDR3 has 14 amino acids.

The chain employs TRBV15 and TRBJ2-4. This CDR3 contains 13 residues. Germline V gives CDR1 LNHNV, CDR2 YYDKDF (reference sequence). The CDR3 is CATSMDPQNMQYF.

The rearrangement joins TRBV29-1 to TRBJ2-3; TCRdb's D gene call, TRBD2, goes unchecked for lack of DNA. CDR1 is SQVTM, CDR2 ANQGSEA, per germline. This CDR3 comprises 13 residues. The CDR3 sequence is CSVRLDGTDTQYF.

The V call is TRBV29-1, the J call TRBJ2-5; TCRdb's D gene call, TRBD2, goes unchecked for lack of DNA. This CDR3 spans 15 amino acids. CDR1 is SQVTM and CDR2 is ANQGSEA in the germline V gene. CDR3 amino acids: CSVEARALGQETQYF.